This TCR beta chain was identified in a study of blood T cells in healthy people across ages. Study-wide background: About one barcoded beta molecule per two T cells was captured by template switching.

A J-beta primer mix and a sample-barcoded 5' primer were used in a second PCR of roughly 7 to 12 cycles. Every molecule of cDNA carried a tag from a template-switch adaptor with 12 random nucleotides. MiXCR was run by TCRdb on the 5' RACE reads, yielding one entry per CDR3 protein. The sample has approximately 690,000 distinct CDR3 sequences, under 65% seen once. This clonotype has more than one count but fewer than ten. Trimming left V 0 bases short and J 8 bases short, with 12 bases between. The CDR3 runs 14 residues. Germline CDR1 and CDR2: SGHRS and YFSETQ. The TCR was taken from a man aged 55 to 70 in good health. The sequenced sample consisted of blood. The chain joins TRBV5-1 to TRBJ2-1, with a tentative D call TRBD1 (6 bases). CDR3: CASSLGQALDEQFF. CDR3 sequence (DNA): TGCGCCAGCAGCTTGGGACAGGCCTTAGATGAGCAGTTCTTC.